This section outlines one T cell receptor beta chain sequence together with its context. Its antigen remains unidentified. No per-base quality is available; no much larger clone lies one base away. The entry originates in a study of T cells in localized non-small cell lung cancer (dated by TCRdb to 2018 to 2021). Notes on the research overall: Comparing tumors with uninvolved tumor-adjacent lungs, the study looked at the T cell repertoires of fewer than 250 patients with early-stage NSCLC. The cohort consisted of approximately 240 treatment-naive NSCLC patients whose localized lung tumors had been resected. Of the NSCLC patients, around 130 were male and around 99 were female, and the mean age was around 66 years. Here is what the overall study found, with its caveats: Because multi-region tumor sequencing was not done, intratumor heterogeneity could not be ruled out. A median of 57 of the top 100 tumor clones turned up in the paired uninvolved adjacent lung, and fewer than 35 of those clones also ranked among the top 100 of that same adjacent lung. The highest T cell clonality was observed in uninvolved tumor-adjacent lung, where clonality exceeded that of tumor, suggesting that antigenic responses were more focused in uninvolved tumor-adjacent lung. Because the study design was exploratory, TCR variables were selected using unadjusted p-values without false-discovery rate correction. Longer overall survival was associated with higher T cell density in blood, whereas shorter survival was associated with higher clonality in adjacent lung.

At diagnosis, tumor, uninvolved tumor-adjacent lung and peripheral blood were collected and then preserved as a mix of FFPE and fresh-frozen material. For TCR repertoire profiling, blood samples were analyzed as peripheral blood mononuclear cells. The immunoSEQ Assay was used to sequence TCR beta CDR3 regions from DNA. From the authors' description of their analysis: To compute T cell density, TCR beta template counts were normalized to usable DNA, which was estimated by amplifying housekeeping genes. Using the preseqR package, richness was estimated by extrapolating to 120,000 templates for tissue samples and 400,000 templates for PBMC samples. Clonality was taken to be one minus Pielou's evenness. Tissue-enriched TCRs were identified through differential abundance testing performed on productive amino-acid clonotypes, with a minimum total count of 5 and an alpha of 0.1. The Jaccard Index and the Morisita Overlap Index were used to measure repertoire overlap between compartments. GLIPH clustered TCR beta CDR3s with public tetramer-defined viral CDR3s; viral motifs required at least three viral sequences plus V-gene enrichment. Here the immuneACCESS table is served through TCRdb, limited to in-frame sequences with V and J called. Missing clones are a known gap in these copies; in checked studies unresolved V genes cover under half, and the rest lacks a known reason. D and trimming come from the DNA, and the V and J calls and clone size come from that table. The sample table holds 15,000 to 20,000 clones, of which approximately 82% were seen once. About 25% of the sample belongs to the ten largest clones.

From the cysteine through the phenylalanine, the CDR3 covers 13 amino acids. Just the 39-base CDR3 DNA is kept, in frame starting at base 1. From a lookup of the germline V gene (reference sequence), CDR1 and CDR2 are SGHKS and YYEKEE. Trimming at the junction amounts to 3 bases on V and 7 bases on J, and the germline ends lie 13 bases apart. The rearrangement combines TRBV5-5 with TRBJ1-1; matching of 5 bases hints at TRBD1 as the D gene. Sequencing used peripheral blood, obtained before any cancer treatment. This TCR was sampled from a female donor at least 60 years old with stage I lung adenocarcinoma. CDR3 sequence: CASSWGPGGEAFF. The nucleotide sequence reads TGTGCCAGCAGCTGGGGCCCGGGGGGTGAAGCTTTCTTT.